This T cell receptor (beta chain) derives from a study of blood T cell repertoires in COVID-19. Sequencing was performed with immunoSEQ multiplex PCR; in TCRdb, only in-frame clones are kept and a portion is missing. Seen here are 140,000 to 150,000 clones, over 70% observed once, and the top ten hold roughly two fifths. The CDR3 totals 13 residues. Germline assignment: CDR1 LGHDT and CDR2 YNNKEL (reference sequence). Trimming removed 2 bases from V and 9 bases from J; junction bases left unmatched: 6. V usage is TRBV3-1 (or the pseudogene TRBV3-2) and J usage is TRBJ2-7, with 8 bases that match TRBD1. This sequence originates from a human donor in a cohort sampled during active COVID-19. The sequenced sample consisted of peripheral blood. The CDR3 region is CASSQSGQGWQYV. The DNA for the CDR3 is TGTGCCAGCAGCCAATCCGGACAGGGATGGCAGTACGTC.